The TCR beta chain under discussion was sequenced for a study of lymphopenia after photon versus proton radiotherapy. Findings and caveats of the study: After lymphocyte nadir, photon-treated repertoires showed oligoclonal expansion, especially CD8+ Temra. A bigger post-nadir fall in TCR diversity correlated inversely with survival time in deceased patients. Under photons, naive T cells and diversity fell while effector/memory populations rose.

Germline assignment: CDR1 LNHNV and CDR2 YYDKDF (reference sequence). Trimming cost V 0 bases and J 2 bases; bases outside gene matches: 2. This CDR3 comprises 15 residues. Profiling relied on immunoSEQ multiplex PCR, and the TCRdb table lists in-frame clones only, not all of them. In the table there are fewer than 45,000 clones, 70% to 90% of which are singletons. Remarks on this clone: No antigen is known for it.

This specimen consisted of peripheral blood, obtained from a patient treated with proton-based radiotherapy. The clonotype comes from a woman in her sixties or seventies with pancreatic cancer. Some clones in this sample may be carry-over from other donors' samples. V is TRBV15 and J is TRBJ2-5, with 8 bases that match TRBD2. In nucleotides, the CDR3 is TGTGCCACCAGCAGAGATCGGGAGGGGCAAGAGACCCAGTACTTC. It translates to CATSRDREGQETQYF.